This T cell receptor beta chain appears in the sequencing data of a study of T cell responses to AZD1222 COVID-19 vaccine. Study findings and constraints: The reported proportion of spike-specific TCRs targeting unmutated variant regions was nearly half. White British donors predominated, females outnumbered males, and clonal diversity was possibly underestimated.

The repertoire was sequenced with immunoSEQ multiplex PCR; TCRdb's copy has only in-frame clones and lacks some. The sample carries some 150,000 clones, around 93% recorded once. On this clone itself: As yet, its antigen is unknown.

The V and J ends lost 3 bases and 5 bases, in that order; junction bases with no gene match: 4. This CDR3 has 14 residues. The germline V gene encodes CDR1 DFQATT and CDR2 SNEGSKA (reference sequence). The sample was peripheral blood, taken on day 0 of AZD1222 vaccination. The chain couples TRBV20-1 to TRBJ2-4; 10 positions agree with TRBD2. The receptor's source is an adult in good health. This CDR3 is CSASRLAGENIQYF. The CDR3 bases are TGCAGTGCTAGTAGGCTAGCGGGAGAAAACATTCAGTACTTC.